Presented here are 17 T cell receptor beta chains from one specimen sequenced in a study of control samples from healthy donors and cancer patients. Sequenced by immunoSEQ multiplex PCR; TCRdb stores in-frame clones only, minus some. The table has about 170,000 clones, 80% to 95% seen once; the top ten hold roughly 3.9%. Material: blood. Receptors originate from an older woman in good health.

In its sample, this clone was seen once. The chain employs TRBV7-3 and TRBJ2-3, with no clear D. Germline V gene lookup returns CDR1 SGHTA and CDR2 FQGTGA. V lost 3 bases and J lost 5, with 9 bases in between. The CDR3 sequence is 13 residues long. The CDR3 spells CASSLEYEDTQYF. In nucleotides, the CDR3 is TGTGCCAGCAGCTTGGAGTATGAAGATACGCAGTATTTT.

The sample holds one count of this clone. CDR3 protein: CASSPRDSANTGELFF. The CDR3 bases are TGTGCCAGCTCACCTCGGGACAGCGCGAACACCGGGGAGCTGTTTTTT. The V call is TRBV18, the J call TRBJ2-2; 7 bases fit TRBD1. Germline V gives CDR1 KGHSH, CDR2 LQKENI. The CDR3 loop spans 16 amino acids. J was trimmed by 0 bases and V by 3 bases; bases with no gene match: 4.

The chain joins TRBV4-1 to TRBJ2-5, with 10 nucleotides matching TRBD2. Germline loops: CDR1 MGHRA, CDR2 YSYEKL. This CDR3 spans 15 amino acids. J lost 5 bases, V lost 4 bases, and 7 bases had no gene match. The CDR3 reads CASSLSGGVWETQYF. In nucleotides, the CDR3 is TGCGCCAGCAGCCTGAGCGGGGGGGTGTGGGAGACCCAGTACTTC.

The V call is TRBV19, the J call TRBJ2-5; 10 nucleotides align to TRBD2. V shed 8 bases, J shed 4 bases, and the junction held 13 bases outside the gene matches. Germline V gene data show CDR1 as LNHDA and CDR2 as SQIVND (reference sequence). The CDR3 is made up of 16 amino acids. The CDR3 region has the DNA TGTGCCAGTCGCACAACAAGCGGGGGGGCCGTAGAGACCCAGTACTTC. It is translated as CASRTTSGGAVETQYF.

V and J are TRBV10-3 and TRBJ2-2; D possibly corresponds to TRBD2 (6 bases). The CDR3 covers 13 residues. Trimming removed 8 bases at V and 7 bases at J, with 14 bases between. CDR1 ENHRY and CDR2 SYGVKD come from the germline V gene. The CDR3 DNA follows: TGTGCCATCCATGGGGGGACCTTCGGGGAGCTGTTTTTT. It codes for CAIHGGTFGELFF.

The chain is built from TRBV27 and TRBJ2-1; TRBD1 matches at 8 bases. Trimming took 5 bases from V and 8 from J; bases not matched to a gene: 8. Germline V gives CDR1 MNHEY, CDR2 SMNVEV (reference sequence). The CDR3 is 14 amino acids. The CDR3 here is CASSVIGQGYEQFF. The CDR3 DNA is TGTGCCAGCAGTGTAATCGGACAGGGTTATGAGCAGTTCTTC.

This clone has only a few counts. The chain joins TRBV27 to TRBJ1-1; D might be TRBD1 (5 bases). Trimming pared 7 bases from V and 5 bases from J, leaving 11 bases between. Germline CDR1 MNHEY, CDR2 SMNVEV (reference sequence). The CDR3 totals 12 residues. The CDR3, as DNA: TGTGCCAGCACGGGGGAGGGGACTGAAGCTTTCTTT. It codes for CASTGEGTEAFF.

V usage is TRBV30 and J usage is TRBJ1-5; D remains ambiguous. The CDR3 is 13 amino acids. CDR1 is GTSNPN, CDR2 SVGIG, per germline (reference sequence). V lost 7 bases and J lost 2, with 12 bases in between. The CDR3 nucleotides are TGTGCCTCTACATGGGGTGGCAATCAGCCCCAGCATTTT. Its protein product is CASTWGGNQPQHF.

This chain joins TRBV3-1 (or the pseudogene TRBV3-2) and TRBJ2-4; D is unresolved. Germline CDR1 is LGHDT and CDR2 is YNNKEL (reference sequence). V lost 1 base and J lost 15, with 16 bases in between. This CDR3 is 13 amino acids long. The CDR3 region is CASSQGEDGLRYF. The CDR3 DNA reads TGTGCCAGCAGCCAAGGCGAAGACGGTTTAAGGTACTTC.

This clone has only one observation. This rearrangement joins TRBV19 to TRBJ2-7; D possibly corresponds to TRBD1 (6 bases). The CDR3 extends over 17 amino acids. From germline, CDR1 is LNHDA and CDR2 SQIVND (reference sequence). Trimming pared 0 bases from V and 0 bases from J, leaving 15 bases between. The CDR3 is CASSIDGRTASSYEQYF. CDR3 sequence (DNA): TGTGCCAGTAGTATAGACGGGCGGACAGCTAGCTCCTACGAGCAGTACTTC.

The J gene is TRBJ1-1, the V gene TRBV14; no clear D. Trimming took off 2 bases at V and 9 bases at J, with 13 bases between the two ends. The germline gives CDR1 SGHDN, CDR2 FVKESK. The CDR3 is 13 residues long. This chain's CDR3 is CASSQFEPTQAFF. CDR3 in DNA: TGTGCCAGCAGCCAATTTGAACCCACGCAAGCTTTCTTT.

The genes are TRBV11-2 and TRBJ1-1, with TRBD1 identical over 9 bases. CDR3 length: 15 amino acids. Per germline, CDR1 SGHAT and CDR2 FQNNGV. J lost 2 bases, V lost 5 bases, and 6 bases had no gene match. CDR3 DNA sequence: TGTGCCAGCAGCCCGAGGACAGGGGTTAACACTGAAGCTTTCTTT. It specifies CASSPRTGVNTEAFF.

The CDR3: CASSTGLTWGYTF. CDR3 DNA: TGTGCCAGTAGTACAGGGCTGACGTGGGGCTACACCTTC. J is TRBJ1-2 and V is TRBV19; maybe TRBD1 (5 bases). V was pared by 4 bases and J by 8 bases, with 14 bases between. This CDR3 spans 13 amino acids. The germline gives CDR1 LNHDA, CDR2 SQIVND (reference sequence).

The V gene is TRBV18, the J gene TRBJ2-1; maybe TRBD1 (6 bases). Germline V gives CDR1 KGHSH, CDR2 LQKENI. The CDR3 is made up of 15 amino acids. V dropped 0 bases and J dropped 6 bases, with 12 bases sitting between them. CDR3 coding DNA: TGTGCCAGCTCACCACCTGGGGGCTGGGGCAATGAGCAGTTCTTC. Amino acid sequence: CASSPPGGWGNEQFF.

The chain employs TRBV4-3 and TRBJ2-7; TRBD1 matches at 8 bases. J gave up 4 bases and V 4 bases, and 9 bases lay outside the gene matches. From germline, CDR1 is LGHNA and CDR2 YSLEER. The CDR3 contains 15 residues. The CDR3 DNA reads TGCGCCAGCAGCCTTTTGAAAGACAGGGGTTACGAGCAGTACTTC. Its translation is CASSLLKDRGYEQYF.

The V gene is TRBV2, the J gene TRBJ1-6; 7 bases match TRBD1. V was clipped by 5 bases and J by 0 bases; unmatched bases: 13. Germline V gene sequence: CDR1 SNHLY, CDR2 FYNNEI. This CDR3 contains 19 residues. CDR3 sequence reads: CASSRSGGGGPSYNSPLHF. CDR3 DNA sequence: TGTGCCAGCAGTAGGTCAGGGGGAGGAGGGCCCTCCTATAATTCACCCCTCCACTTT.

CDR3 in amino acids: CASSFPTGSYEQYF. Written as DNA, the CDR3 is TGTGCCAGCAGCTTCCCGACAGGGAGCTACGAGCAGTACTTC. The rearrangement uses TRBV5-6 and TRBJ2-7; TRBD1 agrees at 7 bases. There are 14 residues in the CDR3. Germline V CDR1 and CDR2: SGHDT, YYEEEE. The V gene end was trimmed by 2 bases and the J gene end by 3 bases; junction bases not matched to a gene: 5.